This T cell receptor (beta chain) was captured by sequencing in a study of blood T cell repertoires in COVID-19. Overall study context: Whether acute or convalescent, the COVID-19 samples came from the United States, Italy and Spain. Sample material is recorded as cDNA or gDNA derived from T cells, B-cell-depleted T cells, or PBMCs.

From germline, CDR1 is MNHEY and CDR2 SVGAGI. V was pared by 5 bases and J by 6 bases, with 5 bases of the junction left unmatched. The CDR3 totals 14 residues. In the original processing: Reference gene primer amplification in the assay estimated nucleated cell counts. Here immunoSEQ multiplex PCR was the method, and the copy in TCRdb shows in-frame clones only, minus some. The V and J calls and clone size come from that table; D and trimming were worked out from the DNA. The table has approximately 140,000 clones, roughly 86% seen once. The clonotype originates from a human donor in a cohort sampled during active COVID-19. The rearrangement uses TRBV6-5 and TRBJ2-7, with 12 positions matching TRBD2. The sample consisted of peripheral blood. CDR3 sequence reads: CASSLAGGSAEQYF. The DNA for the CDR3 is TGTGCCAGCAGTCTAGCGGGAGGGAGCGCCGAGCAGTACTTC.